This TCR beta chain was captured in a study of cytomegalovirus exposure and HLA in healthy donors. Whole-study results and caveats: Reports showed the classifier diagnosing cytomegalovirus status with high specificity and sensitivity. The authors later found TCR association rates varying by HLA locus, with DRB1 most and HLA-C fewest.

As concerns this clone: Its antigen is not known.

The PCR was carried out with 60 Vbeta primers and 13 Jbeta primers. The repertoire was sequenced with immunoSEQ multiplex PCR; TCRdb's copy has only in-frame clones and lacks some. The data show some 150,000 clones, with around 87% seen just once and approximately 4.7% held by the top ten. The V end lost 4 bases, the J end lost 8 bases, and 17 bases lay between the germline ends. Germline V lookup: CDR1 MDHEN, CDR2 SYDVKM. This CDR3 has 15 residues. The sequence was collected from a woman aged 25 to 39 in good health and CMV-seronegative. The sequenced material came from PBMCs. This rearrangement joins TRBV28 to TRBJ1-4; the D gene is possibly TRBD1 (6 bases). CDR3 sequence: CASSSSGGALEKLFF. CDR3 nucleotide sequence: TGTGCCAGCAGTTCATCGGGGGGGGCCCTAGAAAAACTGTTTTTT.